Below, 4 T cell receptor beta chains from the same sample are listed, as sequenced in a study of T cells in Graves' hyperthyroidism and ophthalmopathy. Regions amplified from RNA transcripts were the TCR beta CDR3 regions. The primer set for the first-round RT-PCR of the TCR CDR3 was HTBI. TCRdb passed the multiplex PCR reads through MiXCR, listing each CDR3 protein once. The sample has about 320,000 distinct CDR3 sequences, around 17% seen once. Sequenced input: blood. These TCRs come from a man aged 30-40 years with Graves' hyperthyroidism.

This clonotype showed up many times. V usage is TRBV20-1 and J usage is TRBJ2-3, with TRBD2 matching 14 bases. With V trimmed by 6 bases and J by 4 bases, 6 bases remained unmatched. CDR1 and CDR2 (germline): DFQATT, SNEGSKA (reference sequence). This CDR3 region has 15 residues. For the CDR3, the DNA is TGCAGTGCCCGTGGGACTAGCGGGAGTGCAGATACGCAGTATTTT. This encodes CSARGTSGSADTQYF.

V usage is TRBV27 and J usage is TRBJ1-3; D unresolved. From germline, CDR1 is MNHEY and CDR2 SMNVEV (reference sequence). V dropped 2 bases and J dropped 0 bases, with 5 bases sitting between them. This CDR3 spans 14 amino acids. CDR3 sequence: CASSLHSSGNTIYF. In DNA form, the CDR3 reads TGTGCCAGCAGTTTACACAGCTCTGGAAACACCATATATTTT.

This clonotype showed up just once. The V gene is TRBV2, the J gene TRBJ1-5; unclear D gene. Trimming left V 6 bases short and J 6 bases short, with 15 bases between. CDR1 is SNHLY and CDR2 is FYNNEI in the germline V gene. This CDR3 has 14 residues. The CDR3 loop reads CASRPQGGSQPQHF. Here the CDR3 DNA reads TGTGCCAGCAGACCACAAGGAGGAAGTCAGCCCCAGCATTTT.

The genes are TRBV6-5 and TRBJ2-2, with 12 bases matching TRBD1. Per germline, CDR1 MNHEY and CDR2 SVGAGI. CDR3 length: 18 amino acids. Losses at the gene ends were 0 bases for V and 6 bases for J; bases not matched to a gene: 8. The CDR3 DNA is TGTGCCAGCAGTTACTCGATCCCGGGACAGGGGGCCGCCGGGGAGCTGTTTTTT. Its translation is CASSYSIPGQGAAGELFF.